A selection of T cell receptor beta chains follows, all from one sample in a study of blood T cell repertoires in COVID-19. Some clones are missing from TCRdb's copy, which holds only in-frame ones; the method was immunoSEQ multiplex PCR. In the table there are around 480,000 clones, around 90% of which are singletons. Sequenced sample: PBMCs or T cells enriched from blood (not recorded which). Every receptor here comes from a woman aged 18-29 years who had recovered from COVID-19. CDR3s include the opening cysteine and the closing phenylalanine or tryptophan. The D gene is left open where the match is weak. Clone size is shown for a subset of rows, as once, few, many or a class of expanded clone.

NA,TRBJ2-7,TRBV5-1,NA,CASSLGRDSYEQYF,TGCGCCAGCAGCTTGGGCAGGGACTCCTACGAGCAGTACTTC
NA,TRBJ1-4,TRBV5-1,few,CASSPEGNEKLFF,TGCGCCAGCAGCCCGGAGGGTAATGAAAAACTGTTTTTT
NA,TRBJ2-3,TRBV14,NA,CASSNHLYRSTDTQYF,TGTGCCAGCAGCAACCATCTATACAGGAGCACAGATACGCAGTATTTT
TRBD1,TRBJ2-1,TRBV7-3,NA,CASSLRPGQGAHEQFF,TGTGCCAGCAGCCTTCGTCCGGGACAGGGAGCCCATGAGCAGTTCTTC
NA,TRBJ1-2,TRBV28,NA,CASRRQQANYGYTF,TGTGCCAGCAGGAGGCAGCAAGCTAACTATGGCTACACCTTC
NA,TRBJ1-1,TRBV6-2/TRBV6-3,NA,CASSSVQDHTEAFF,TGTGCCAGCAGTTCAGTACAGGACCACACTGAAGCTTTCTTT
TRBD1,TRBJ1-2,TRBV30,NA,CAWRLDRGLGGYTF,TGTGCCTGGAGGTTGGACAGGGGGCTAGGCGGCTACACCTTC
NA,TRBJ2-5,TRBV3-1/TRBV3-2,NA,CASSQAGLETQYF,TGTGCCAGCAGCCAGGCGGGGTTGGAGACCCAGTACTTC
TRBD1,TRBJ2-3,TRBV29-1,NA,CSVLRDRGQGDTQYF,TGCAGCGTCCTCCGGGACAGGGGGCAGGGTGATACGCAGTATTTT
TRBD1,TRBJ1-3,TRBV10-3,NA,CAISGTGRTGNTIYF,TGTGCCATCAGTGGGACAGGTCGGACTGGAAACACCATATATTTT
NA,TRBJ1-1,TRBV2,NA,CASKGEGVNTEAFF,TGTGCCAGCAAAGGGGAGGGGGTGAACACTGAAGCTTTCTTT
NA,TRBJ2-5,TRBV6-5,NA,CASRSSRGRETQYF,TGTGCCAGCAGATCCTCGAGGGGGAGAGAGACCCAGTACTTC
TRBD1,TRBJ1-2,TRBV10-3,NA,CAIWGVGTGENYGYTF,TGTGCCATCTGGGGTGTGGGGACAGGGGAAAACTATGGCTACACCTTC
TRBD1,TRBJ1-5,TRBV30,NA,CAGKTGTSNQPQHF,TGTGCCGGGAAGACAGGGACCAGCAATCAGCCCCAGCATTTT
NA,TRBJ2-3,TRBV2,NA,CASSEASSTDTQYF,TGTGCCAGCAGTGAAGCGTCTAGCACAGATACGCAGTATTTT
NA,TRBJ2-5,TRBV5-1,NA,CASSFPRDWKETQYF,TGCGCCAGCAGCTTTCCCCGGGACTGGAAAGAGACCCAGTACTTC
NA,TRBJ1-1,TRBV19,NA,CASSTVRNTEAFF,TGTGCCAGTAGTACCGTTAGGAACACTGAAGCTTTCTTT
TRBD1,TRBJ1-2,TRBV27,NA,CASSFQGGGYTF,TGTGCCAGCAGTTTCCAGGGGGGCGGCTACACCTTC
NA,TRBJ1-1,TRBV7-8,NA,CASSPPVWGKLNTEAFF,TGTGCCAGCAGCCCACCGGTATGGGGCAAGCTGAACACTGAAGCTTTCTTT
NA,TRBJ1-2,TRBV3-1/TRBV3-2,NA,CASSHPSGGGVDYGYTF,TGTGCCAGCAGCCACCCCTCCGGGGGAGGGGTCGACTATGGCTACACCTTC
NA,TRBJ2-6,TRBV11-2,once,CASSLDASGANVLTF,TGTGCCAGCAGCTTAGATGCGTCTGGGGCCAACGTCCTGACTTTC
NA,TRBJ2-3,TRBV5-5,NA,CASSLEPGEATDTQYF,TGTGCCAGCAGCTTGGAGCCAGGGGAAGCAACAGATACGCAGTATTTT
NA,TRBJ2-7,TRBV19,NA,CASPTDFSKYF,TGTGCCAGTCCGACAGATTTTAGTAAGTACTTC
TRBD1,TRBJ1-4,TRBV19,NA,CASSYQGANEKLFF,TGTGCCAGTAGCTACCAGGGGGCTAATGAAAAACTGTTTTTT
TRBD1,TRBJ2-7,TRBV6-5,NA,CAHSRTGSYEQYF,TGTGCCCATAGCAGGACAGGTTCCTACGAGCAGTACTTC
TRBD1,TRBJ1-2,TRBV29-1,NA,CSAWDRAGDGYTF,TGCAGCGCCTGGGACAGGGCTGGGGATGGCTACACCTTC
TRBD1,TRBJ1-1,TRBV11-2,NA,CASSQQGLVTEAFF,TGTGCCAGCAGCCAACAGGGGTTGGTCACTGAAGCTTTCTTT
NA,TRBJ2-7,TRBV7-9,NA,CASSLVGGYEQYF,TGTGCCAGCAGCTTAGTCGGCGGTTACGAGCAGTACTTC
NA,TRBJ2-3,TRBV10-3,NA,CAISESRGRDTQYF,TGTGCCATCAGTGAGTCCAGGGGTAGGGATACGCAGTATTTT
NA,TRBJ2-3,TRBV7-2,NA,CASSLMSPKQYF,TGTGCCAGCAGCTTAATGTCCCCAAAGCAGTATTTT
TRBD2,TRBJ2-3,TRBV27,once,CASSGLAGGTDTQYF,TGTGCCAGCAGCGGACTAGCGGGGGGCACAGATACGCAGTATTTT
TRBD1,TRBJ1-1,TRBV11-2,NA,CASSLAGTGKMNTEAFF,TGTGCCAGCAGCTTAGCCGGGACAGGCAAGATGAACACTGAAGCTTTCTTT
NA,TRBJ1-2,TRBV14,NA,CASSQQTGRGYTF,TGTGCCAGCAGCCAACAAACAGGCCGAGGCTACACCTTC
NA,TRBJ1-5,TRBV3-1/TRBV3-2,NA,CASSGGVLGQPQHF,TGTGCCAGCAGTGGCGGGGTACTGGGGCAGCCCCAGCATTTT
TRBD1,TRBJ2-5,TRBV28,NA,CASSSTLRTGQETQYF,TGTGCCAGCAGTTCCACCCTACGGACAGGGCAAGAGACCCAGTACTTC
NA,TRBJ1-1,TRBV4-1,once,CASSPLLRAGGTEAFF,TGCGCCAGCAGCCCCCTATTGCGAGCGGGGGGCACTGAAGCTTTCTTT
NA,TRBJ1-2,TRBV18,NA,CASSPNAGSRVIANYGYTF,TGTGCCAGCTCACCAAACGCGGGGTCCCGGGTTATAGCTAACTATGGCTACACCTTC
NA,TRBJ1-2,TRBV28,NA,CASKGVANGYTF,TGTGCCAGCAAAGGGGTCGCTAATGGCTACACCTTC
NA,TRBJ1-2,TRBV9,NA,CASSVGPPGRGGYTF,TGTGCCAGCAGCGTAGGGCCCCCGGGGCGGGGGGGCTACACCTTC
NA,TRBJ1-2,TRBV5-1,NA,CASSPTSTGVGGYTF,TGCGCCAGCAGCCCCACGTCAACGGGGGTCGGGGGCTACACCTTC
NA,TRBJ1-1,TRBV12-3/TRBV12-4,NA,CASSLGQDTEAFF,TGTGCCAGCAGTTTAGGACAGGACACTGAAGCTTTCTTT
TRBD1,TRBJ2-5,TRBV2,NA,CASSLQGAVETQYF,TGTGCCAGCAGTCTCCAGGGGGCCGTAGAGACCCAGTACTTC
NA,TRBJ2-1,TRBV6-5,NA,CASSFNREEQFF,TGTGCCAGCAGTTTTAATCGAGAGGAGCAGTTCTTC
TRBD2,TRBJ2-7,TRBV5-6,NA,CASSPGLASGEQYF,TGTGCCAGCAGCCCGGGACTAGCGTCAGGAGAGCAGTACTTC
TRBD2,TRBJ2-3,TRBV5-5,NA,CASSIRTSGGLTDTQYF,TGTGCCAGCAGCATACGGACTAGCGGGGGTCTGACAGATACGCAGTATTTT
TRBD2,TRBJ2-5,TRBV3-1/TRBV3-2,NA,CASSLGLAGIQETQYF,TGTGCCAGCAGCCTTGGTCTAGCGGGGATACAAGAGACCCAGTACTTC
NA,TRBJ1-2,TRBV19,NA,CASSLSSLVGANYGYTF,TGTGCCAGTAGCCTGTCGAGTCTAGTGGGAGCTAACTATGGCTACACCTTC
TRBD1,TRBJ2-2,TRBV7-2,NA,CASSAGTGDRELFF,TGTGCCAGCAGCGCCGGGACAGGGGACAGGGAGCTGTTTTTT
NA,TRBJ1-2,TRBV29-1,once,CSFRGSVALGDGYTF,TGCAGCTTTAGGGGGTCGGTTGCTCTGGGGGATGGCTACACCTTC
NA,TRBJ2-7,TRBV10-1,NA,CAGGPTDDSYEQYF,TGCGCCGGAGGACCGACGGACGATTCCTACGAGCAGTACTTC
TRBD2,TRBJ2-5,TRBV6-5,NA,CASGLALETQYF,TGTGCCAGCGGACTAGCTTTAGAGACCCAGTACTTC
NA,TRBJ1-5,TRBV6-1,NA,CASSEGRGHYSNQPQHF,TGTGCCAGCAGTGAAGGGCGGGGGCATTATAGCAATCAGCCCCAGCATTTT